The next 28 T cell receptor beta chains were all read from a single sample in a study of blood T cell repertoires in COVID-19. The protocol was immunoSEQ multiplex PCR, while the TCRdb copy is restricted to in-frame clones and leaves out a portion. The sample carries about 280,000 clones, about four fifths recorded once. Material for sequencing was peripheral blood. These receptors were obtained from a woman between 45 and 60 years old who had recovered from COVID-19.

There are many counts of this clone. The chain links TRBV6-6 to TRBJ1-1, with 8 bases that match TRBD1. The CDR3 has 14 residues. J lost 4 bases, V lost 6 bases, and 7 bases had no gene match. Germline CDR1 reads MNHNY; CDR2 reads SVGAGI (reference sequence). The CDR3 DNA reads as TGTGCCAGCAGGAGCCGGGACAGGCCCACTGAAGCTTTCTTT. Translated, it gives CASRSRDRPTEAFF.

This chain joins TRBV18 and TRBJ1-2, with TRBD1 matching over 9 bases. The CDR3 sequence is 15 residues long. The germline V gene encodes CDR1 KGHSH and CDR2 LQKENI. V lost 3 bases and J lost 4; bases outside the gene matches: 6. The chain's CDR3 is CASSPPTGGSYGYTF. CDR3 DNA sequence: TGTGCCAGCTCACCTCCCACAGGGGGCAGCTATGGCTACACCTTC.

The rearrangement joins TRBV28 to TRBJ2-7; TRBD2 agrees at 7 bases. CDR3 size: 15 residues. The trim removed 7 bases at V and 4 bases at J, leaving 13 bases unmatched. CDR1 is MDHEN, CDR2 SYDVKM, per germline. CDR3 region: CASMGEGAVGYEQYF. The CDR3 bases are TGTGCCAGCATGGGGGAGGGAGCCGTGGGGTACGAGCAGTACTTC. The full variable domain, rest sourced from reference TRBV28 and TRBJ2-7, is DVKVTQSSRYLVKRTGEKVFLECVQDMDHENMFWYRQDPGLGLRLIYFSYDVKMKEKGDIPEGYSVSREKKERFSLILESASTNQTSMYLCASMGEGAVGYEQYFGPGTRLTVT.

CDR3 bases: TGTGCCAGCAGCCGGGGGGTGCGGGGGGCCGATAGCACAGATACGCAGTATTTT. Amino acids: CASSRGVRGADSTDTQYF. The V gene is TRBV5-4, the J gene TRBJ2-3, with 8 bases that match TRBD2. J lost 0 bases, V lost 4 bases, and 13 bases had no gene match. The CDR3 consists of 18 residues. Germline assignment: CDR1 SGHNT and CDR2 YYREEE (reference sequence).

V usage is TRBV5-1 and J usage is TRBJ2-7; weak D call: TRBD2 (5 bases). Trimming removed 3 bases at V and 9 bases at J, with 16 bases between. Germline V CDR1 and CDR2: SGHRS, YFSETQ. The CDR3 covers 13 residues. This chain's CDR3 is CASSWNGESVQYF. As DNA, the CDR3 is TGCGCCAGCAGCTGGAACGGGGAATCGGTGCAGTACTTC.

CDR3 in amino acids: CASSLQGATEAFF. The CDR3 DNA is TGTGCCAGCTCCCTCCAGGGGGCGACTGAAGCTTTCTTT. The chain links TRBV18 to TRBJ1-1; 8 bases match TRBD1. This CDR3 contains 13 residues. Germline assignment: CDR1 KGHSH and CDR2 LQKENI. The trim removed 6 bases at V and 5 bases at J, leaving 5 bases unmatched.

This chain connects TRBV3-1 (or the pseudogene TRBV3-2) to TRBJ1-1; 7 bases align to TRBD1. The CDR3 covers 12 residues. The germline gives CDR1 LGHDT, CDR2 YNNKEL (reference sequence). The junction had 8 bases not matched to a gene; V was cut back by 3 bases and J by 13 bases. As DNA, the CDR3 is TGTGCCAGCAGCCAGGCCGACAGGGCGTTTTTCTTT. The encoded protein is CASSQADRAFFF.

The chain couples TRBV19 to TRBJ1-2; perhaps TRBD1 as D (5 bases). CDR1 and CDR2 (germline): LNHDA, SQIVND (reference sequence). V was trimmed by 8 bases and J by 3 bases, leaving 13 bases between them. The CDR3 covers 13 residues. The CDR3 region has the DNA TGTGCCAGTGAGTCGGGGGTCGACTATGGCTACACCTTC. It codes for CASESGVDYGYTF.

This chain uses TRBV6-1 with TRBJ2-7; TRBD2 matches 10 bases. V trimming: 2 bases; J trimming: 3 bases; junction bases outside the gene matches: 1. CDR1 and CDR2 from the germline V gene are MNHNS and SASEGT. CDR3 length: 14 residues. The CDR3 loop is CASSELAGDYEQYF. CDR3 in DNA: TGTGCCAGCAGTGAACTAGCGGGGGACTACGAGCAGTACTTC.

This sequence joins TRBV10-3 and TRBJ2-5; 9 nucleotides agree with TRBD1. The CDR3 extends over 13 amino acids. V trimming: 10 bases; J trimming: 4 bases; junction bases outside the gene matches: 7. Germline V CDR1 and CDR2: ENHRY, SYGVKD. The CDR3 nucleotides are TGTGCCACAAGACAGGGGGAGGGAGAGACCCAGTACTTC. Protein: CATRQGEGETQYF.

This chain connects TRBV5-1 to TRBJ2-1; 11 nucleotides line up with TRBD2. The germline CDR1 and CDR2 sequences are SGHRS and YFSETQ. V lost 6 bases and J lost 7; bases outside the gene matches: 6. The CDR3 sequence is 14 residues long. The CDR3 DNA follows: TGCGCCAGCAACCGAATAGCGGGAGGGAATGAGCAGTTCTTC. This translates into CASNRIAGGNEQFF.

The chain has TRBV24-1 and TRBJ2-3, with a possible D match to TRBD1 (6 bases). Germline CDR1 is KGHDR and CDR2 is SFDVKD. Between the trimmed V and J ends, which lost 2 bases and 6 bases, there was a span of 17 bases. This CDR3 contains 16 residues. The CDR3 nucleotides are TGTGCCACCAGTGATTCACAGGGATCCCCGGGCGATACGCAGTATTTT. It encodes CATSDSQGSPGDTQYF.

This clone was observed a few times. This sequence joins TRBV6-5 and TRBJ2-7; D remains ambiguous. The CDR3 totals 14 residues. Trimming stripped 7 bases from V and 1 base from J, with 14 bases between. Germline lookup yields CDR1 MNHEY and CDR2 SVGAGI. CDR3: CASTPPGYSYEQYF. CDR3 in DNA: TGTGCCAGCACTCCCCCGGGTTATTCCTACGAGCAGTACTTC.

This chain connects TRBV6-2 or TRBV6-3 to TRBJ2-1; the match to TRBD2 covers 13 bases. The CDR3 sequence is 16 residues long. The germline CDR1 and CDR2 sequences are MNHEY and SVGEGT. V shed 5 bases and J 9 bases; nucleotides not matched to a gene: 10. The CDR3: CASSDQLAGGRVEQFF. In nucleotides, the CDR3 is TGTGCCAGCAGTGACCAACTAGCGGGAGGGAGGGTTGAGCAGTTCTTC.

This chain joins TRBV6-5 and TRBJ2-7; TRBD1 agrees at 9 bases. Germline CDR1 is MNHEY and CDR2 is SVGAGI. This CDR3 contains 15 residues. With 6 bases clipped from V and 5 bases from J, the junction kept 11 bases outside the gene matches. CDR3 loop: CASSSRGQGYHEQYF. The CDR3 region has the DNA TGTGCCAGCAGCTCCAGGGGACAGGGTTACCACGAGCAGTACTTC.

This clone was seen a single time. The rearrangement joins TRBV27 to TRBJ1-4; TRBD1 might be the D (5 bases). With 5 bases removed from V and 7 bases from J, the gap between germline ends came to 17 bases. Germline V gene data show CDR1 as MNHEY and CDR2 as SMNVEV (reference sequence). The CDR3 covers 15 residues. The CDR3 bases are TGTGCCAGCAGTGTGACACAGGCTTCTTTTGAAAAACTGTTTTTT. Translated: CASSVTQASFEKLFF.

This chain joins TRBV7-9 and TRBJ1-1; no clear D. Trimming took off 7 bases at V and 1 base at J, with 10 bases between the two ends. This CDR3 contains 13 residues. Germline lookup yields CDR1 SEHNR and CDR2 FQNEAQ (reference sequence). The DNA for the CDR3 is TGTGCCAGCACCTTCGCACAGAACACTGAAGCTTTCTTT. It encodes CASTFAQNTEAFF.

This rearrangement joins TRBV4-3 to TRBJ1-1; 7 bases are shared with TRBD1. The length of the CDR3 is 16 residues. V lost 4 bases, J lost 0 bases, and 8 bases stayed unmatched. Germline V gives CDR1 LGHNA, CDR2 YSLEER. The CDR3 nucleotides read TGCGCCAGCAGCCTGAATCCGGGACAGATGAACACTGAAGCTTTCTTT. This translates into CASSLNPGQMNTEAFF.

The chain recombines TRBV4-2 with TRBJ2-7; D might be TRBD2 (6 bases). The germline V gene encodes CDR1 LGHNA and CDR2 YNFKEQ. This CDR3 spans 14 amino acids. Trimming pared 1 base from V and 7 bases from J, leaving 14 bases between. The CDR3 DNA is TGTGCCAGCAGCCAAGCGCCGGGAGCTGGGGAGCAGTACTTC. It codes for CASSQAPGAGEQYF.

Only one count was recorded for this clone. This rearrangement joins TRBV4-2 to TRBJ2-3, with 11 bases that match TRBD2. The CDR3 length is 17 residues. V dropped 5 bases and J dropped 2; count of bases not matched to a gene: 9. CDR1 and CDR2 (germline): LGHNA, YNFKEQ. The CDR3, as DNA: TGTGCCAGCAGCGTCGGGACTAGCGGAATGGTCACAGATACGCAGTATTTT. It yields the protein CASSVGTSGMVTDTQYF.

The chain recombines TRBV5-3 with TRBJ2-1; 9 bases map to TRBD1. TRBV5-3 is known as an ORF, though its function is uncertain. The CDR3 contains 14 residues. The ends lost 9 bases at V and 9 bases at J; junction bases unmatched: 13. CDR3 sequence reads: CATYTNRGQGEQFF. The CDR3 nucleotides are TGTGCCACCTATACAAACAGGGGGCAGGGTGAGCAGTTCTTC.

The chain joins TRBV28 to TRBJ1-5; D gene uncertain. This CDR3 has 11 residues. Germline-derived CDR1 and CDR2 are MDHEN and SYDVKM. V lost 6 bases and J 5 bases, leaving 5 bases between the germline ends. The CDR3 region is CASSGDQPQHF. Written as DNA, the CDR3 is TGTGCCAGCAGCGGGGATCAGCCCCAGCATTTT.

The chain combines TRBV5-5 with TRBJ1-1; D ambiguous. The V and J ends lost 0 bases and 0 bases respectively, with 12 bases between them. Germline values: CDR1 SGHKS, CDR2 YYEKEE (reference sequence). The CDR3 runs 16 residues. DNA for the CDR3: TGTGCCAGCAGCTTGGCCGTGCCTACGATGAACACTGAAGCTTTCTTT. Translation gives CASSLAVPTMNTEAFF.

This rearrangement joins TRBV5-1 to TRBJ2-2, with 10 positions matching TRBD2. Looked up from germline, CDR1 is SGHRS and CDR2 is YFSETQ. V dropped 2 bases and J dropped 10; count of bases not matched to a gene: 11. This CDR3 region has 16 residues. The CDR3 loop reads CASSLFSGGAQEELFF. In nucleotides, the CDR3 is TGCGCCAGCAGCTTATTCAGCGGGGGGGCGCAGGAGGAGCTGTTTTTT.

The chain combines TRBV27 with TRBJ2-2; D is ambiguous. CDR3 length equals 14 residues. Germline V lookup: CDR1 MNHEY, CDR2 SMNVEV (reference sequence). V shed 1 base and J shed 0 bases, with 3 bases lying between them. As DNA, the CDR3 is TGTGCCAGCAGTTTATTTACGAACACCGGGGAGCTGTTTTTT. Its translation is CASSLFTNTGELFF.

V usage is TRBV10-2 and J usage is TRBJ1-2; a possible D gene is TRBD1 (6 bases). This CDR3 has 11 residues. Trimming pared 10 bases from V and 4 bases from J, leaving 10 bases between. Germline V gives CDR1 WSHSY, CDR2 SAAADI. This CDR3 is CATQDSYGYTF. The DNA for the CDR3 is TGCGCCACCCAGGACAGCTATGGCTACACCTTC.

This chain joins TRBV27 and TRBJ1-5, with D unresolved. The V end was cut by 2 bases, the J end by 0 bases, with 11 bases between. The CDR3 totals 16 residues. Germline values: CDR1 MNHEY, CDR2 SMNVEV (reference sequence). CDR3 nucleotide sequence: TGTGCCAGCAGTTTAGCTGGCGGTCATAGCAATCAGCCCCAGCATTTT. Encoded protein: CASSLAGGHSNQPQHF.

The chain recombines TRBV19 with TRBJ1-4; D possibly corresponds to TRBD1 (6 bases). Trimming shortened V by 6 bases and J by 4 bases, and 6 bases separated the two germline ends. Germline CDR1 and CDR2: LNHDA and SQIVND (reference sequence). CDR3 size: 12 residues. The CDR3 nucleotides are TGTGCCAGTAGGGACAGTAATGAAAAACTGTTTTTT. Translation gives CASRDSNEKLFF. Together with reference TRBV19 and TRBJ1-4, the CDR3 gives the full variable domain: DGGITQSPKYLFRKEGQNVTLSCEQNLNHDAMYWYRQDPGQGLRLIYYSQIVNDFQKGDIAEGYSVSREKKESFPLTVTSAQKNPTAFYLCASRDSNEKLFFGSGTQLSVL.